Listed below are T cell receptor beta chains from one sample, sequenced in a study of regulatory T cells in long-lasting Graves disease. TCRdb re-called the multiplex PCR reads with MiXCR, one entry per CDR3 protein. The sample includes 400,000 or so distinct CDR3 sequences, about a quarter seen only once; the top ten take about 27%. The starting material was peripheral blood mononuclear cells (PBMCs), obtained when the disease was refractory, from a patient treated with antithyroid drugs. The receptors were sampled from a female donor with Graves disease. The CDR3 runs from the conserved cysteine through the conserved F or W. D genes are given only for firm matches. A clone size is listed for some rows: how often the clone was seen (once, few, many), or a class if it is expanded.

d_call	v_call	j_call	clone_size	cdr3_nt	cdr3_aa
.	TRBV7-8	TRBJ1-5	many	TGTGCCAGCAGCACTCCAGAGGGCCGTCAGCCCCAGCATTTT	CASSTPEGRQPQHF
TRBD2	TRBV5-1	TRBJ2-1	few	TGCGCCAGCAGCAAAGAACTAGCGGGAGGGGGCGCCTACAATGAGCAGTTCTTC	CASSKELAGGGAYNEQFF
TRBD2	TRBV28	TRBJ2-7	many	TGTGCCAGCAGTATTAGCGGGAGGGCGTACGAGCAGTACTTC	CASSISGRAYEQYF
.	TRBV5-1	TRBJ2-7	few	TGCGCCAGCAGCTTTAGCGGCCCTCCTAGGGACGAGCAGTACTTC	CASSFSGPPRDEQYF
TRBD1	TRBV24-1	TRBJ2-2	.	TGTGCCACGAGGGACAGGGGGCGCGACACCGGGGAGCTGTTTTTT	CATRDRGRDTGELFF
.	TRBV20-1	TRBJ2-3	.	TGCAGTGCTAGAGTGTTACTACTCACAGATACGCAGTATTTT	CSARVLLLTDTQYF
TRBD2	TRBV7-9	TRBJ2-5	.	TGTGCCGCGGGGGGTGAGGGACAAGAGACCCAGTACTTC	CAAGGEGQETQYF
TRBD2	TRBV2	TRBJ2-2	few	TGTGCCAGCACTAGCGGGAGTTGGGGCGGGGAGCTGTTTTTT	CASTSGSWGGELFF
.	TRBV30	TRBJ1-2	.	TGTGCCTGGAGACCAGACAGGATCTCTGGCTACACCTTC	CAWRPDRISGYTF
.	TRBV6-1	TRBJ1-1	many	TGTGCCAGCACGAATTCGATTGAAGCTTTCTTT	CASTNSIEAFF
.	TRBV7-8	TRBJ1-1	.	TGTGCCAGCAGCTTAAGGTTCGGGAGAACCTTGAACACTGAAGCTTTCTTT	CASSLRFGRTLNTEAFF
.	TRBV24-1	TRBJ2-2	.	TGTGCCACCAGTGATTTGGTGGGGGAGAACACCGGGGAGCTGTTTTTT	CATSDLVGENTGELFF
.	TRBV2	TRBJ2-7	many	TGTGCCCTTCAGGGCCGTGGGACCGAGCAGTACTTC	CALQGRGTEQYF
TRBD1	TRBV3-1	TRBJ1-2	.	TGTGCCAGCAGCCGAGGGACAGGGTTTGGCTACACCTTC	CASSRGTGFGYTF
.	TRBV20-1	TRBJ2-7	many	TGCAGCTCCCAGGGGCGGGGTCCCTACGAGCAGTACTTC	CSSQGRGPYEQYF
.	TRBV13	TRBJ1-1	few	TGTGCCAGCAGCCCTGGACTGGGCACTGAAGCTTTCTTT	CASSPGLGTEAFF
.	TRBV20-1	TRBJ2-5	.	TGCAGTGCTAGAGATCTTTGGGGGGCGAACCAAGAGACCCAGTACTTC	CSARDLWGANQETQYF
.	TRBV7-3	TRBJ1-1	many	TGTGCCAGCAGCTTAAGATGGGAGACGAACACTGAAGCTTTCTTT	CASSLRWETNTEAFF
.	TRBV28	TRBJ1-2	many	TGTGCCAGCAGTTCTCCAGTAGGCTACACCTTC	CASSSPVGYTF
.	TRBV24-1	TRBJ1-1	.	TGTGCCACCAGTGACCCCGGACGGGCTGAAGCTTTCTTT	CATSDPGRAEAFF
TRBD1	TRBV7-2	TRBJ1-5	.	TGTGCCAGCAGCCTTACAGGGGACCGTAGCAATCAGCCCCAGCATTTT	CASSLTGDRSNQPQHF
TRBD2	TRBV25-1	TRBJ2-7	many	TGTGCCAGCAGTGAATCTCCGCTAGCGGGGGGCTACGAGCAGTACTTC	CASSESPLAGGYEQYF
.	TRBV20-1	TRBJ2-7	few	TGCAGTGCCTCCTTCCTGGCAGACTCCTACGAGCAGTACTTC	CSASFLADSYEQYF
.	TRBV28	TRBJ1-1	.	TGTGCCAGCAAACCCCCGGGAGCCCGGTGGACTGAAGCTTTCTTT	CASKPPGARWTEAFF
.	TRBV6-1	TRBJ2-7	.	TGTGCCAGCGGGAAGGGCACCTACGAGCAGTACTTC	CASGKGTYEQYF
TRBD1	TRBV6-1	TRBJ1-2	many	TGTGCCAGCAGCCGGACAGGGATTAACTATGGCTACACCTTC	CASSRTGINYGYTF
.	TRBV18	TRBJ1-1	many	TGTGCCAGCAGTCCAGCAGTGAACACTGAAGCTTTCTTT	CASSPAVNTEAFF
TRBD2	TRBV9	TRBJ2-7	.	TGTGCCAGCAGCCCTCACCGGACTAGCGGCTACGAGCAGTACTTC	CASSPHRTSGYEQYF
TRBD1	TRBV20-1	TRBJ2-7	many	TGCAGTGCAACGGACAGGGACTACGAGCAGTACTTC	CSATDRDYEQYF
.	TRBV20-1	TRBJ2-7	few	TGCAGTGCTAGAAGAGGGCAGACAGAGACCTACGAGCAGTACTTC	CSARRGQTETYEQYF
.	TRBV19	TRBJ2-2	.	TGTGCCATTGGGGGGAGTGGCACCGGGGAGCTGTTTTTT	CAIGGSGTGELFF
TRBD2	TRBV19	TRBJ2-7	few	TGTGCCAGTAGTATAGTGACTAGCGCGTCCTACGAGCAGTACTTC	CASSIVTSASYEQYF
.	TRBV3-1	TRBJ2-7	.	TGTGCCAGCAGCCAAGCGGGCGGGACCTACGAGCAGTACTTC	CASSQAGGTYEQYF
.	TRBV28	TRBJ2-7	many	TGTGCCAGGCCATCTTGGGCTCCGGGGCCCGCCTCCTACGAGCAGTACTTC	CARPSWAPGPASYEQYF
TRBD1	TRBV10-3	TRBJ1-2	many	TGTGCCATCACCGGACAGGGGACCGGCTACACCTTC	CAITGQGTGYTF
.	TRBV28	TRBJ1-2	many	TGTGCCAGCAGTAACGGACGGGCCCTCGGTGGCTACACCTTC	CASSNGRALGGYTF
.	TRBV18	TRBJ1-3	.	TGTGCCAGCTCACCACTTCCAGGCTCTGGAAACACCATATATTTT	CASSPLPGSGNTIYF
.	TRBV3-1	TRBJ2-2	.	TGTGCCAGCAGAGGATCAGCGAACACCGGGGAGCTGTTTTTT	CASRGSANTGELFF
.	TRBV6-5	TRBJ1-2	few	TGTGCCAGCAGTTACCCTGGAAGAACTATAGGTGGCTACACCTTC	CASSYPGRTIGGYTF
TRBD1	TRBV7-2	TRBJ1-3	few	TGTGCCAGCAGCACCGGGACAGGGGGAAACACCATATATTTT	CASSTGTGGNTIYF
.	TRBV11-2	TRBJ2-3	.	TGTGCCAGCAGCTTCGTACTCGACACAGATACGCAGTATTTT	CASSFVLDTDTQYF
.	TRBV20-1	TRBJ2-1	few	TGCAGTGCTGGGGGCGCGGGCTATGGCAATGAGCAGTTCTTC	CSAGGAGYGNEQFF
.	TRBV2	TRBJ1-5	many	TGTGCCAGCGAGGGCCGTAATAGCAATCAGCCCCAGCATTTT	CASEGRNSNQPQHF
.	TRBV3-1	TRBJ2-7	few	TGTGCCAGCAGCCAACTGGGATCGCGGGCCGAGCAGTACTTC	CASSQLGSRAEQYF
.	TRBV6-5	TRBJ2-7	.	TGTGCCAGCAGTACTCGCCGGGGGACGGTAGCCTACGAGCAGTACTTC	CASSTRRGTVAYEQYF